This is a list of T cell receptor beta chains from one sample in a study of blood T cell repertoires in COVID-19. The protocol was immunoSEQ multiplex PCR, while the TCRdb copy is restricted to in-frame clones and leaves out a portion. The sample holds 350,000 to 400,000 clones, around nine tenths seen once. The sequenced sample was PBMCs or T cells enriched from blood (not recorded which). These TCRs come from a woman aged 30 to 39 with acute COVID-19. CDR3s include the opening cysteine and the closing phenylalanine or tryptophan. A D gene is named only where the DNA matches it firmly. Rows may omit the clone size; those that give it use once, few, many or a size class.

cdr3_nt cdr3_aa clone_size j_call d_call v_call
TGTGCCAGCAGTGAAAAGCAGGGGACGTATAACAATTCACCCCTCCACTTT CASSEKQGTYNNSPLHF NA TRBJ1-6 NA TRBV6-1
TGTGCCAGCAGCTTTTTGGGGGCCACCTACGAGCAGTACTTC CASSFLGATYEQYF NA TRBJ2-7 NA TRBV7-8
TGTGCCACCAGTGATCCAGGGGGCTCGCCGAACACCGGGGAGCTGTTTTTT CATSDPGGSPNTGELFF NA TRBJ2-2 TRBD1 TRBV24-1
TGTGCCACCTCGGGACAGCAGCTAGATACGCAGTATTTT CATSGQQLDTQYF once TRBJ2-3 TRBD1 TRBV24-1
TGCGCCAGCCGCAGACAGGGTAGCAATCAGCCCCAGCATTTT CASRRQGSNQPQHF NA TRBJ1-5 TRBD1 TRBV23-1
TGTGCCAGCTCGTCCCTACTTAATGAAAAACTGTTTTTT CASSSLLNEKLFF NA TRBJ1-4 NA TRBV6-6
TGTGCCAGCAGCTACCTGGGACAGGGAAATTCACCCCTCCACTTT CASSYLGQGNSPLHF NA TRBJ1-6 TRBD1 TRBV7-2
TGCGCCAGCAGCCAGGGTAGGACAGCTTCCTACGAGCAGTACTTC CASSQGRTASYEQYF NA TRBJ2-7 NA TRBV4-1
TGTGCCAGCAGCTTAGCGAGGGTCACTGAAGCTTTCTTT CASSLARVTEAFF few TRBJ1-1 NA TRBV7-9
TGCGCCAGCAGTGAGTCATGGAGCTCTGGAAACACCATATATTTT CASSESWSSGNTIYF NA TRBJ1-3 NA TRBV10-1
TGTGCCTGGAGTCCTCCCCCAGGGAACTATGGCTACACCTTC CAWSPPPGNYGYTF few TRBJ1-2 NA TRBV30
TGTGCCAGCCTCCAGGGGGGGAACACTGAAGCTTTCTTT CASLQGGNTEAFF NA TRBJ1-1 TRBD1 TRBV13
TGTGCCAGCAGTTTATATGGGACAGGGGGCGCCTCTGGAAACACCATATATTTT CASSLYGTGGASGNTIYF NA TRBJ1-3 TRBD1 TRBV27
TGCAGCGCCCACAGCTATAATCAGCCCCAGCATTTT CSAHSYNQPQHF NA TRBJ1-5 NA TRBV29-1
TGCGCCAGCAGACCAGGGGGCCGGCAGCCCCAGCATTTT CASRPGGRQPQHF NA TRBJ1-5 TRBD1 TRBV23-1
TGTGCCAGCAGTTTCGACACGAACACTGAAGCTTTCTTT CASSFDTNTEAFF NA TRBJ1-1 NA TRBV2
TGTGCCAGCAGCAAAGCCCCAGGGGAAGACTCTGGAAACACCATATATTTT CASSKAPGEDSGNTIYF NA TRBJ1-3 NA TRBV21-1
TGCGCCAGCAGCGAGGAGCGGGGCCTCACAGATACGCAGTATTTT CASSEERGLTDTQYF NA TRBJ2-3 TRBD2 TRBV5-1
TGTGCCAGCAGTTTCGGGGACAGCCTTAGGTATGGCTACACCTTC CASSFGDSLRYGYTF NA TRBJ1-2 TRBD1 TRBV7-9
TGCAGCGTTGTGTCAGGGGGCTCTGAAGCTTTCTTT CSVVSGGSEAFF NA TRBJ1-1 TRBD1 TRBV29-1
TGTGCCAGAAACGACTTGGGACAGGTTAATTCACCCCTCCACTTT CARNDLGQVNSPLHF once TRBJ1-6 TRBD1 TRBV6-5
TGTGCCAGCTCACCAGGACAGAGCAGAGGCAGCGGCTACACCTTC CASSPGQSRGSGYTF NA TRBJ1-2 NA TRBV18
TGTGCCAGCAGCACCTCCCTACAGGGGACCTCTGGAAACACCATATATTTT CASSTSLQGTSGNTIYF NA TRBJ1-3 TRBD1 TRBV9
TGTGCCAGCAGTCCACGTAACCTACTCTCCTACAATGAGCAGTTCTTC CASSPRNLLSYNEQFF NA TRBJ2-1 NA TRBV6-2/TRBV6-3
TGTGCCAGCAACGGACAGGGGAGCTCTGGAAACACCATATATTTT CASNGQGSSGNTIYF NA TRBJ1-3 TRBD1 TRBV3-1/TRBV3-2
TGCAGCGTTGTGGGAGGTAACTACGAGCAGTACTTC CSVVGGNYEQYF NA TRBJ2-7 NA TRBV29-1
TGTGCCAGCAGCCGCAGAGGGACTAGCGGACGTAGCACAGATACGCAGTATTTT CASSRRGTSGRSTDTQYF NA TRBJ2-3 TRBD2 TRBV4-2
TGCGCCAGCAAACAGGCGCTAGCGAGCTACGAGCAGTACTTC CASKQALASYEQYF NA TRBJ2-7 NA TRBV10-2
TGTGCCACCAGGGGCGGGGGCACTGAAGCTTTCTTT CATRGGGTEAFF NA TRBJ1-1 NA TRBV27